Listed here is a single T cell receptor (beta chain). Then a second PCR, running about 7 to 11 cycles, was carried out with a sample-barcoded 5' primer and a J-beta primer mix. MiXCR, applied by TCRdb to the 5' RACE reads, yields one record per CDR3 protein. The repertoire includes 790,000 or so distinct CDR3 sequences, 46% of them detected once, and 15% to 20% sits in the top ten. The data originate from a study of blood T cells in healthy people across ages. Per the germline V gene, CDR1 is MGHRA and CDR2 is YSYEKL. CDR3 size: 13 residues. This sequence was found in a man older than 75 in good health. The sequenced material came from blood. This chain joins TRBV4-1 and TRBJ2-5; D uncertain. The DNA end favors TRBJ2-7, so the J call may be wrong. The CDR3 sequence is CASSQDQPGEQYF. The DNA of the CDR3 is TGCGCCAGCAGCCAAGATCAACCGGGCGAGCAGTACTTC.